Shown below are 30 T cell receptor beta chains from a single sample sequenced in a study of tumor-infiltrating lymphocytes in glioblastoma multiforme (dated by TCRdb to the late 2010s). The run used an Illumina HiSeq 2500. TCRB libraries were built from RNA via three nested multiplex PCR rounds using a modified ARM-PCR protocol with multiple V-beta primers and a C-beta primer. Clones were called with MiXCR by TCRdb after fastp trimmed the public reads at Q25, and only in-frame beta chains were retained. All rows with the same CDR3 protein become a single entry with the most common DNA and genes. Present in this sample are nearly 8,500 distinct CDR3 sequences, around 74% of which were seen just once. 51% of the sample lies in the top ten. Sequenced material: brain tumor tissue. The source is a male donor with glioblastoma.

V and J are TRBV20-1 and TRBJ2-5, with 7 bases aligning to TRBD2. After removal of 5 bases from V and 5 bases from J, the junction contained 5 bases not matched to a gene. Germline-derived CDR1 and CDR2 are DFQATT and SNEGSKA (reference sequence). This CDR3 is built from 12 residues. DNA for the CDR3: TGCAGTGCTCCGCGGGGGAAGGAGACCCAGTACTTC. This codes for CSAPRGKETQYF.

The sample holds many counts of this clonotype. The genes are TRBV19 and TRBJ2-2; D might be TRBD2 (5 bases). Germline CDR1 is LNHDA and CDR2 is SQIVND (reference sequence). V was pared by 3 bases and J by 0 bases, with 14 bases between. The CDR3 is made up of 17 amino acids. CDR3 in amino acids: CASSISPIGTNTGELFF. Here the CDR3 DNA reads TGTGCCAGTAGTATCTCTCCCATCGGGACGAACACCGGGGAGCTGTTTTTT.

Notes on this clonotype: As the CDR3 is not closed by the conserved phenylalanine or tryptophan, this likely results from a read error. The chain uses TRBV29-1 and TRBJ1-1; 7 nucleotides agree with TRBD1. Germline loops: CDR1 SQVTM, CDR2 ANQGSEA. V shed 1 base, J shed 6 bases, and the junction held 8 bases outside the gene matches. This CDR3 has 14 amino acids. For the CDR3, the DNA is TGCAGCGTTGAAGTGGGACAGAGAAACGCTGAAGCTTTCTCT. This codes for CSVEVGQRNAEAFS.

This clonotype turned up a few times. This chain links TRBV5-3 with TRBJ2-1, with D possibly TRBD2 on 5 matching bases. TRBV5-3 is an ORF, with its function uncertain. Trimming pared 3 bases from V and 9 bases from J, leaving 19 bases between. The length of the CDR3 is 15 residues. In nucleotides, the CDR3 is TGTGCCAGAAGCTCTACCGGGAACCCTCCCGGTGAGCAGTTCTTC. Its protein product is CARSSTGNPPGEQFF.

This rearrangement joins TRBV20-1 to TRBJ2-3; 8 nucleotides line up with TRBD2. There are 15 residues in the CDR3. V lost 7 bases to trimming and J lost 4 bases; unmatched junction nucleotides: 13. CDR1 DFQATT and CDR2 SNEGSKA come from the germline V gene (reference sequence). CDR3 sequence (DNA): TGCAGTGGTAGTCGGGAGGGAATTGCCGCAGATACGCAGTATTTT. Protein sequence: CSGSREGIAADTQYF.

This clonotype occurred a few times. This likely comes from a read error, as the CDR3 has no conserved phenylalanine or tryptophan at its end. The chain's CDR3 is CSARDSLGGGNSYEQYL. CDR3 sequence (DNA): TGCAGTGCTAGAGATTCCCTCGGGGGGGGTAACTCCTACGAGCAGTACCTC. The chain carries TRBV20-1 and TRBJ2-7; 8 bases agree with TRBD2. Germline CDR1 reads DFQATT; CDR2 reads SNEGSKA (reference sequence). The V and J ends lost 0 bases and 0 bases, in that order; junction bases with no gene match: 10. The CDR3 spans 17 residues.

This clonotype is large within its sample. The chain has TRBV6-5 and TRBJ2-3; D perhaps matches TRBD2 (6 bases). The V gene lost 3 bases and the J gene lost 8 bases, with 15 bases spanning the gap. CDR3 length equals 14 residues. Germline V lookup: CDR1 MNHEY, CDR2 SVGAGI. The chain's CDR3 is CASSYLLKGGTQYF. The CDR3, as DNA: TGTGCCAGCAGTTATCTCCTCAAGGGAGGTACGCAGTATTTT.

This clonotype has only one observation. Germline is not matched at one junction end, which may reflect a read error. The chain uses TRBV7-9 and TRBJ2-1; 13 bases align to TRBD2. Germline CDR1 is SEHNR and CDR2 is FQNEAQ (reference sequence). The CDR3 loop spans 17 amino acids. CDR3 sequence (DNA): TGTGCCTGCAGGTCGACTAGCGGGAGGACACTTTACAATGAACAGTTCTTC. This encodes CACRSTSGRTLYNEQFF.

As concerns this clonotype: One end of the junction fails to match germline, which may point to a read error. The CDR3 bases are TGTGCCAGCAGCTCGGCCCGGGACAGAGGTTTCTATGGCTACGCCTTC. This codes for CASSSARDRGFYGYAF. The rearrangement joins TRBV11-2 to TRBJ1-2, with 7 bases that match TRBD1. From germline, CDR1 is SGHAT and CDR2 FQNNGV. The CDR3 sequence is 16 residues long.

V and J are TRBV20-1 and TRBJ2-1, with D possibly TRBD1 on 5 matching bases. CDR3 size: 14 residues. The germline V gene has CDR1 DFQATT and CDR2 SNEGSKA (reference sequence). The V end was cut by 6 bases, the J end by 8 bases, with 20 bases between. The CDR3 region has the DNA TGCAGTGCCACAGATGAGGCAGGGCTGCATGAGCAGTTCTTC. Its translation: CSATDEAGLHEQFF.

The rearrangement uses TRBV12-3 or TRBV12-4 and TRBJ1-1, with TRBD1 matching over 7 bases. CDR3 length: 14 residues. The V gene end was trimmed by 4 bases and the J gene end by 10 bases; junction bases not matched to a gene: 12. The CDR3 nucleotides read TGTGCCAGCAGTTCAGACGCGACAGGGAGGAGAGCTTTCTTT. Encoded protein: CASSSDATGRRAFF.

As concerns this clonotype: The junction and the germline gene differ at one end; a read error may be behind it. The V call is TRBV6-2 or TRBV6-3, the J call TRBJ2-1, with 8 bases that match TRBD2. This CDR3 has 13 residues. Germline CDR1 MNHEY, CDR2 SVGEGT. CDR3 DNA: TGTGCCAGCAGACCCGGGGGGGTCAATGCGCAGTTCTTC. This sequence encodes CASRPGGVNAQFF.

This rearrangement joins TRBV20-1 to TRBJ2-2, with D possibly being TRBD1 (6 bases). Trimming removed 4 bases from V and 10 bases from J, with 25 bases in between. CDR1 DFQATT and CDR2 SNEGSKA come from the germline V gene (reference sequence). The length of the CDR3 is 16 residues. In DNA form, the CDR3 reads TGCAGTGCTAACAGGGTGGGCCGGGCGAACATCGCGGAGCTGTTTTTT. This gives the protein CSANRVGRANIAELFF.

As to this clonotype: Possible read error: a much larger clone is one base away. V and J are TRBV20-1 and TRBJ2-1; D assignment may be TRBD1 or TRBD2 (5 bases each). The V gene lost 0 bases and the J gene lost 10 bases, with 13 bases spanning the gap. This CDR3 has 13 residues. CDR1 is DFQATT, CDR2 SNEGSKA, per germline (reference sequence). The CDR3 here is CSARDPSRAEQFF. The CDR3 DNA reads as TGCAGTGCTAGAGATCCTAGCAGGGCCGAGCAGTTCTTC.

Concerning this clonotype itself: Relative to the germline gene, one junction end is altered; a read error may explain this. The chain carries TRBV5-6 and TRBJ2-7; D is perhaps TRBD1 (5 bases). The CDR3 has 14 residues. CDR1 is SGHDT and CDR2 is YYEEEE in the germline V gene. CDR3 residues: CANSLDGAPTTQYF. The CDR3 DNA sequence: TGTGCCAACAGCTTGGATGGGGCTCCCACGACGCAGTACTTC.

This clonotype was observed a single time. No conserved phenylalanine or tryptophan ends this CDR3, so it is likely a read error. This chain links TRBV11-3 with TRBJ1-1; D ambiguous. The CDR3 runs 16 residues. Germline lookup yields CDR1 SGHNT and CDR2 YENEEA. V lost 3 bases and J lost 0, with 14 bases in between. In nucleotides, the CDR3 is TGTGCCAGCAGCTTCAAGGGTGCAGCACTGAACACTGAAGCTTTCTCT. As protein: CASSFKGAALNTEAFS.

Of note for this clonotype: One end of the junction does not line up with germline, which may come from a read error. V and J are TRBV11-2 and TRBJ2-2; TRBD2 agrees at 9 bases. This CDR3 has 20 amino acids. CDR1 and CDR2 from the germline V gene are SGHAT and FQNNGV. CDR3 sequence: CASTPSFGQRLAVDTWELFF. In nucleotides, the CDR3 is TGTGCCAGCACCCCCTCATTCGGCCAAAGACTAGCGGTAGACACCTGGGAGCTGTTTTTT.

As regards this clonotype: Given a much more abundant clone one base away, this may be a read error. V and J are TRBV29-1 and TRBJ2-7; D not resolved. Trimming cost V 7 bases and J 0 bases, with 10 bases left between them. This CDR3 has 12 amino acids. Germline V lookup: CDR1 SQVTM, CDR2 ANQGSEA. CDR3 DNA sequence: TGCAGCGCTTCTCAGTGCTCCTACGAGCAGTACTTC. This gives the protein CSASQCSYEQYF.

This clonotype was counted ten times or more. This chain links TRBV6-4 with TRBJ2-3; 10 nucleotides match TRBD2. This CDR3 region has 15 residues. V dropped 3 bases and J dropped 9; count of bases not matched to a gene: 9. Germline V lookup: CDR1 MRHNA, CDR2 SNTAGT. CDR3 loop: CASSESSGRSGTQYF. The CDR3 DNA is TGTGCCAGCAGTGAGTCTAGCGGGAGATCAGGAACGCAGTATTTT.

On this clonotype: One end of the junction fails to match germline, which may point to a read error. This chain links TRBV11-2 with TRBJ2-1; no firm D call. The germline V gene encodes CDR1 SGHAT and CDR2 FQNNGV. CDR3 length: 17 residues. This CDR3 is CASSLSVRVASRNERFF. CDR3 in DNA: TGTGCCAGCAGCTTATCAGTAAGGGTGGCTTCGCGCAATGAGCGGTTCTTC.

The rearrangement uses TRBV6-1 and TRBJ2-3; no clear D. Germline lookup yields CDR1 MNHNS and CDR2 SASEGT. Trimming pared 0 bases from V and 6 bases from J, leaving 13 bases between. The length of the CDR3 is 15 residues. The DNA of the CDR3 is TGTGCCAGCAGTGAAGCGATTAGCCTTGGGGATACGCAGTATTTT. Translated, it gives CASSEAISLGDTQYF.

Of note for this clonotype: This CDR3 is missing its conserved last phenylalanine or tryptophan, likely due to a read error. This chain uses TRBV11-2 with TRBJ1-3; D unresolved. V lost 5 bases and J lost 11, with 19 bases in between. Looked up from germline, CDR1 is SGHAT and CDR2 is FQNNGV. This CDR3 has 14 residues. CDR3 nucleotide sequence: TGTGCCAGCAGCCAGTCCAAGGAGCTGAACGCCATATATTCT. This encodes CASSQSKELNAIYS.

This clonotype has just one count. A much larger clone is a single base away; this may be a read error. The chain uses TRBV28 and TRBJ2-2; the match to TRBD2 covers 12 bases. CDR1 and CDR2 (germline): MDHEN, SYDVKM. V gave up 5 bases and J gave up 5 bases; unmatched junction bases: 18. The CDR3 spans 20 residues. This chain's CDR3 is CASSPTLGLAGPVGTGELFF. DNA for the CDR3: TGTGCCAGCAGTCCTACCCTGGGACTAGCGGGCCCAGTTGGGACCGGGGAGCTGTTTTTT.

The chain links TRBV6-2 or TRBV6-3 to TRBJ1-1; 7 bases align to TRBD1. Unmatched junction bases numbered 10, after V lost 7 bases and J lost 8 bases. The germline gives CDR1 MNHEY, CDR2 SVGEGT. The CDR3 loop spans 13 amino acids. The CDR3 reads CASMNGQVLEAFF. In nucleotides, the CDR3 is TGTGCCAGCATGAATGGACAGGTTTTAGAAGCTTTCTTT.

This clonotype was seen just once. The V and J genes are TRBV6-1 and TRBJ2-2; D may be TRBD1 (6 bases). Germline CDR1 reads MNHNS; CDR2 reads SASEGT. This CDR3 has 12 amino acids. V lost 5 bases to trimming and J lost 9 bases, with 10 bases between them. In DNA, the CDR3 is TGTGCCAGCAGTACAGGGAGCTGGGAGCTGTTTTTT. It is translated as CASSTGSWELFF.

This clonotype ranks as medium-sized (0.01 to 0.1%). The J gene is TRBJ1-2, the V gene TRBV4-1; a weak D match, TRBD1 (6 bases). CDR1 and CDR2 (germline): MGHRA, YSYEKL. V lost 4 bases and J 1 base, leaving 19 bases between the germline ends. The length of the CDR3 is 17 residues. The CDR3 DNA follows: TGCGCCAGCAGCCTTTGGGCCGGACAGAGAGTTAACTATGGCTACACCTTC. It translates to CASSLWAGQRVNYGYTF.

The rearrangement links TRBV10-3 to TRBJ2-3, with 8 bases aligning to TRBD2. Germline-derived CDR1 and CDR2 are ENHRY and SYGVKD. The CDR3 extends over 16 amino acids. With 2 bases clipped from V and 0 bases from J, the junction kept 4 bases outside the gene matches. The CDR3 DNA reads TGTGCCATCAGTGAGAAGAGCGGGGGAAGCACAGATACGCAGTATTTT. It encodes CAISEKSGGSTDTQYF.

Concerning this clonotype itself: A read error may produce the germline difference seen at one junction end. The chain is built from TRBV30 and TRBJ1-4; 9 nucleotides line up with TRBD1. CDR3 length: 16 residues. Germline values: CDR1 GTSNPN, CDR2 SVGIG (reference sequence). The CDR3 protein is CARRTKQGAPDEKLFF. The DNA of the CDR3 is TGTGCCCGGAGAACCAAACAGGGGGCTCCGGATGAAAAACTGTTTTTC.

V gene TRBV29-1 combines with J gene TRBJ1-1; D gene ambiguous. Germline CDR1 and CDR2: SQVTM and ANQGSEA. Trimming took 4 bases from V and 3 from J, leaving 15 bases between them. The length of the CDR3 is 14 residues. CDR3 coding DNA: TGCAGCGTTGCTTCATGGAGGTCGGACACTGAAGCTTTCTTT. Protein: CSVASWRSDTEAFF.

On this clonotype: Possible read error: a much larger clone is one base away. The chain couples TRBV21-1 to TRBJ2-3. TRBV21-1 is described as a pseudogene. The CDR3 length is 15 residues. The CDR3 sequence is CASSEGVWGTDTQYF. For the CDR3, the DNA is TGTGCCAGCAGCGAAGGGGTCTGGGGCACAGATACGCAGTATTTT.